This TCR beta chain appears in the sequencing data of a study of cytomegalovirus exposure and HLA in healthy donors. Across the whole study: The study's early data release held tens of millions of unique TCRs from HLA-typed donors.

Trimming took off 3 bases at V and 2 bases at J, with 10 bases between the two ends. The CDR3 totals 14 residues. Germline V gives CDR1 KGHSH, CDR2 LQKENI. Participants comprised healthy donors of bone marrow. 60 Vbeta and 13 Jbeta primers were used in PCR. Libraries were prepared by immunoSEQ multiplex PCR; TCRdb keeps only in-frame clonotypes and omits some of them. The sample holds 150,000 or so clones, just under 75% seen once. Notes on this clone: What it binds is not known.

Findings of the study overall: By a later analysis, the bulk of CMV-associated TCR beta chains appeared HLA-restricted.

The origin of this receptor is a young woman in good health and CMV-seronegative. Sequencing was done on a sample of PBMCs. This chain connects TRBV18 to TRBJ1-1; D gene unclear. This chain's CDR3 is CASSPPTANTEAFF. CDR3 nucleotides: TGTGCCAGCTCACCTCCAACAGCAAACACTGAAGCTTTCTTT.